This is a list of T cell receptor beta chains from one sample in a study of PD-1 blockade in classical Hodgkin lymphoma. Profiled with immunoSEQ multiplex PCR; TCRdb holds only in-frame clones, not every one. Of tens of thousands of clones in the sample, around 83% were seen once. Sequencing used CD4+ T cells from blood, obtained at baseline. These TCRs come from a human donor with classical Hodgkin lymphoma. Both conserved end residues are part of each CDR3. Each record gives: clone size, D gene, J gene, V gene, CDR3 protein, CDR3 DNA. D genes are given only for firm matches. Size tells how often a clone was seen (once, few, many) or the class of an expanded clone, and some rows leave it out.

clone size: once; D gene: TRBD1; J gene: TRBJ2-1; V gene: TRBV7-8; CDR3 protein: CASRRQGPQFF; CDR3 DNA: TGTGCCAGCAGGCGACAGGGGCCGCAGTTCTTC
clone size: -; D gene: -; J gene: TRBJ1-2; V gene: TRBV18; CDR3 protein: CASSAGIVHGYTF; CDR3 DNA: TGTGCCAGCTCAGCGGGTATTGTCCATGGCTACACCTTC
clone size: once; D gene: -; J gene: TRBJ1-1; V gene: TRBV19; CDR3 protein: CASTADSRGEAFF; CDR3 DNA: TGTGCCAGTACCGCGGACAGTCGGGGAGAAGCTTTCTTT
clone size: few; D gene: -; J gene: TRBJ1-1; V gene: TRBV4-2; CDR3 protein: CASSLLQGNTEAFF; CDR3 DNA: TGTGCCAGCAGCCTATTACAGGGAAACACTGAAGCTTTCTTT
clone size: -; D gene: -; J gene: TRBJ2-2; V gene: TRBV9; CDR3 protein: CASSGNRVAGELFF; CDR3 DNA: TGTGCCAGCAGCGGGAACAGGGTAGCCGGGGAGCTGTTTTTT
clone size: -; D gene: -; J gene: TRBJ2-2; V gene: TRBV12-5; CDR3 protein: CASGPWGSLTGELFF; CDR3 DNA: TGTGCTAGTGGTCCCTGGGGGAGCCTCACCGGGGAGCTGTTTTTT
clone size: -; D gene: TRBD2; J gene: TRBJ2-3; V gene: TRBV4-3; CDR3 protein: CASSHLAGRTTDTQYF; CDR3 DNA: TGCGCCAGCAGCCATTTAGCGGGACGAACCACAGATACGCAGTATTTT
clone size: -; D gene: -; J gene: TRBJ1-2; V gene: TRBV5-6; CDR3 protein: CASREEGGGYGYTF; CDR3 DNA: TGTGCCAGCAGAGAGGAGGGAGGCGGCTATGGCTACACCTTC
clone size: -; D gene: TRBD1; J gene: TRBJ1-1; V gene: TRBV30; CDR3 protein: CAWSIGGSGGTEAFF; CDR3 DNA: TGTGCCTGGAGTATTGGGGGTTCAGGGGGGACTGAAGCTTTCTTT
clone size: -; D gene: -; J gene: TRBJ2-3; V gene: TRBV10-3; CDR3 protein: CAISGQLSTDTQYF; CDR3 DNA: TGTGCCATCAGCGGACAGCTCTCCACAGATACGCAGTATTTT
clone size: -; D gene: TRBD1; J gene: TRBJ2-3; V gene: TRBV19; CDR3 protein: CASSPRTGADTQYF; CDR3 DNA: TGTGCCAGTAGTCCTCGGACAGGGGCAGATACGCAGTATTTT
clone size: few; D gene: -; J gene: TRBJ1-2; V gene: TRBV7-2; CDR3 protein: CASSLGAGPVYGYTF; CDR3 DNA: TGTGCCAGCAGCTTAGGGGCGGGGCCGGTCTATGGCTACACCTTC
clone size: -; D gene: TRBD1; J gene: TRBJ1-6; V gene: TRBV5-1; CDR3 protein: CASSLAQGGRDIGSPLHF; CDR3 DNA: TGCGCCAGCAGCTTGGCCCAAGGGGGCCGGGATATAGGTTCACCCCTCCACTTT
clone size: -; D gene: -; J gene: TRBJ2-7; V gene: TRBV19; CDR3 protein: CASTLTGSVEQYF; CDR3 DNA: TGTGCCAGTACCCTTACGGGTTCCGTCGAGCAGTACTTC
clone size: -; D gene: -; J gene: TRBJ1-4; V gene: TRBV5-6; CDR3 protein: CASSLITGVGEKLFF; CDR3 DNA: TGTGCCAGCAGCTTGATCACGGGGGTAGGAGAAAAACTGTTTTTT
clone size: once; D gene: TRBD1; J gene: TRBJ1-4; V gene: TRBV19; CDR3 protein: CASWGTDSSTNEKLFF; CDR3 DNA: TGTGCCAGTTGGGGGACAGACTCTTCAACTAATGAAAAACTGTTTTTT
clone size: -; D gene: TRBD2; J gene: TRBJ2-7; V gene: TRBV6-5; CDR3 protein: CASSYGASGDYEQYF; CDR3 DNA: TGTGCCAGCAGTTACGGGGCTAGCGGGGACTACGAGCAGTACTTC
clone size: -; D gene: -; J gene: TRBJ1-1; V gene: TRBV4-3; CDR3 protein: CASSQDGGFTEAFF; CDR3 DNA: TGCGCCAGCAGCCAAGATGGTGGGTTCACTGAAGCTTTCTTT
clone size: -; D gene: -; J gene: TRBJ2-2; V gene: TRBV10-3; CDR3 protein: CAIGGRANTGELFF; CDR3 DNA: TGTGCCATCGGAGGCAGGGCCAACACCGGGGAGCTGTTTTTT
clone size: -; D gene: TRBD1; J gene: TRBJ1-4; V gene: TRBV5-4; CDR3 protein: CASSLQGAGEKLFF; CDR3 DNA: TGTGCCAGCAGCTTACAGGGGGCGGGAGAAAAACTGTTTTTT
clone size: -; D gene: -; J gene: TRBJ2-2; V gene: TRBV19; CDR3 protein: CASSIDGANTGELFF; CDR3 DNA: TGTGCCAGTAGTATAGACGGTGCGAACACCGGGGAGCTGTTTTTT
clone size: -; D gene: -; J gene: TRBJ1-2; V gene: TRBV7-8; CDR3 protein: CASSLAKFGGPVSGYTF; CDR3 DNA: TGTGCCAGCAGCTTAGCCAAATTCGGGGGGCCAGTGAGTGGCTACACCTTC
clone size: few; D gene: -; J gene: TRBJ1-5; V gene: TRBV7-9; CDR3 protein: CASSLSMRGDQPQHF; CDR3 DNA: TGTGCCAGCAGCTTATCCATGAGGGGTGATCAGCCCCAGCATTTT
clone size: -; D gene: -; J gene: TRBJ1-5; V gene: TRBV2; CDR3 protein: CASSEGGLGASNQPQHF; CDR3 DNA: TGTGCCAGCAGTGAAGGCGGCTTGGGAGCGAGCAATCAGCCCCAGCATTTT
clone size: -; D gene: -; J gene: TRBJ2-2; V gene: TRBV2; CDR3 protein: CASNFDRYTGELFF; CDR3 DNA: TGTGCCAGCAACTTTGACCGGTACACCGGGGAGCTGTTTTTT
clone size: -; D gene: -; J gene: TRBJ1-5; V gene: TRBV6-5; CDR3 protein: CASSRDGYQPQHF; CDR3 DNA: TGTGCCAGCAGTCGGGACGGCTATCAGCCCCAGCATTTT
clone size: -; D gene: TRBD2; J gene: TRBJ2-5; V gene: TRBV2; CDR3 protein: CASRLSGGGETQYF; CDR3 DNA: TGTGCCAGCAGGCTTTCGGGGGGTGGAGAGACCCAGTACTTC
clone size: -; D gene: -; J gene: TRBJ2-3; V gene: TRBV5-1; CDR3 protein: CASSFQGSDTQYF; CDR3 DNA: TGCGCCAGCAGCTTTCAGGGGTCAGATACGCAGTATTTT
clone size: -; D gene: -; J gene: TRBJ2-7; V gene: TRBV2; CDR3 protein: CASSDRGRRTYEQYF; CDR3 DNA: TGTGCCAGCAGTGATCGAGGCAGGAGAACCTACGAGCAGTACTTC